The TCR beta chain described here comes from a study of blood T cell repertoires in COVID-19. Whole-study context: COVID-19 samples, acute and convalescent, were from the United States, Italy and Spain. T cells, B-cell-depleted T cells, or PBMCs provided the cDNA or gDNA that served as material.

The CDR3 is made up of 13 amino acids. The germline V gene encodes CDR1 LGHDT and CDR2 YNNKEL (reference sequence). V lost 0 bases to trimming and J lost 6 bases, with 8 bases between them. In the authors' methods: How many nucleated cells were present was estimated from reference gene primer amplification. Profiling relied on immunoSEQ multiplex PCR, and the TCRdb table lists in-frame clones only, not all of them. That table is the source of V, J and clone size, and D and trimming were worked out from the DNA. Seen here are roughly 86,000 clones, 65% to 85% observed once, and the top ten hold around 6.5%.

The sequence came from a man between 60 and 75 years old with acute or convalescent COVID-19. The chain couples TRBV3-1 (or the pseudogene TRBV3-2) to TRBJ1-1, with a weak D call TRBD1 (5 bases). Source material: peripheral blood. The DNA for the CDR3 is TGTGCCAGCAGCCAAGATACGACAGCTGAAGCTTTCTTT. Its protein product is CASSQDTTAEAFF.